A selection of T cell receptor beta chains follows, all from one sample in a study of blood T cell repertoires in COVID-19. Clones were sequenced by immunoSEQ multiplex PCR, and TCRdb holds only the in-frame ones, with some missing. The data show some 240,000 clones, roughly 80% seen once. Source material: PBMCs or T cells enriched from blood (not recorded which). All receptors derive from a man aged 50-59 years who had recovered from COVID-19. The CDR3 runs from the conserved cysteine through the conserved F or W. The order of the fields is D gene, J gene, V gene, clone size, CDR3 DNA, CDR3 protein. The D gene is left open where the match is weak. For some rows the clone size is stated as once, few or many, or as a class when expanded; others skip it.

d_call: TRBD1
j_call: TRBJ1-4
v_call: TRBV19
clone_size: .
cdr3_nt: TGTGCCAGTAGTATGAGGGGGGTGGACAGGCAGCAACTGTTTTTT
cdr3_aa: CASSMRGVDRQQLFF

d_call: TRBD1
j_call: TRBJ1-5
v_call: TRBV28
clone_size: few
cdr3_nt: TGTGCCAGCAGTCCAAGCGGACAGGGGGCTGGGCAGCCCCAGCATTTT
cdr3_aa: CASSPSGQGAGQPQHF

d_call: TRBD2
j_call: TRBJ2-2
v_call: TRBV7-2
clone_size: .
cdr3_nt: TGTGCCAGCAGCTCAGGACTAGGAAGCACCGGGGAGCTGTTTTTT
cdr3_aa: CASSSGLGSTGELFF

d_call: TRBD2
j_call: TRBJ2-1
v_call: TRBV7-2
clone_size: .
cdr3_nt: TGTGCCAGCAGCTTAGAGGCTAGCGGGAGAGTAGGGCAGTTCTTC
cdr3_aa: CASSLEASGRVGQFF

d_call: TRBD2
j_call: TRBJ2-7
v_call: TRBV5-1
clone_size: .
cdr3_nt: TGCGCCAGCAGCTCCCAGGGACTAAGTGGGAACGAGCAGTACTTC
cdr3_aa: CASSSQGLSGNEQYF

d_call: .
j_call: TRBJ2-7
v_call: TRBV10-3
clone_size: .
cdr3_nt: TGTGCCATCAGTGAGCCCGGAGGTAAAGGCTACGAGCAGTACTTC
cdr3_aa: CAISEPGGKGYEQYF

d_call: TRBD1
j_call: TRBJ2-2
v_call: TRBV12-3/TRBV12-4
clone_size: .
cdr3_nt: TGTGCCAGCAGGGGACAGGGCGGCGGGGAGCTGTTTTTT
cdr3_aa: CASRGQGGGELFF

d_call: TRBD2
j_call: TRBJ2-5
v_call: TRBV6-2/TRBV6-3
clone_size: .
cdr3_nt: TGTGCCAGCAGTTACTCGACTAGCGGCCAAGAGACCCAGTACTTC
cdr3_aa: CASSYSTSGQETQYF

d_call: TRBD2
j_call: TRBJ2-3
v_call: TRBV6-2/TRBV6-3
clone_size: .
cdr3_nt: TGTGCCAGCAGTTACAGCGTAGCGGGAGGGTCCGGGACGCAGTATTTT
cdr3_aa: CASSYSVAGGSGTQYF

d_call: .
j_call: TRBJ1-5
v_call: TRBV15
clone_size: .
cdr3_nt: TGTGCCACCAGCAGGTGGGCCAATCAGCCCCAGCATTTT
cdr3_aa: CATSRWANQPQHF

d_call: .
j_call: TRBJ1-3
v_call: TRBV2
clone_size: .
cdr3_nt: TGTGCCAGCAGTGGACAGAGCTCTGGAAACACCATATATTTT
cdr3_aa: CASSGQSSGNTIYF

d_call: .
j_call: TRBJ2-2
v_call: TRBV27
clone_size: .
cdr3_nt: TGTGCCAGCAAGGTGGGACAACGGAACACCGGGGAGCTGTTTTTT
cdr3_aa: CASKVGQRNTGELFF

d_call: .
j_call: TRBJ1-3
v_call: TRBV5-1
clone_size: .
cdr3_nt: TGCGCCAGCAGCTTGGGCAGAAACTCTGGAAACACCATATATTTT
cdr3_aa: CASSLGRNSGNTIYF

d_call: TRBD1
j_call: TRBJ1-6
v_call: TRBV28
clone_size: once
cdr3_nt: TGTGCCAGTTCTAGCGGGGGACAGGGAAAAACACCCCTCCACTTT
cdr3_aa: CASSSGGQGKTPLHF

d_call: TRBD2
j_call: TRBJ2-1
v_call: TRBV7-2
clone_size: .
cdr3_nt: TGTGCCAGCAGCAACCCAGCGGGGCCCACCTACAATGAGCAGTTCTTC
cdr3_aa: CASSNPAGPTYNEQFF

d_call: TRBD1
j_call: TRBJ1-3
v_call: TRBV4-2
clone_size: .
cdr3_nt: TGTGCCAGCAGCCAACCCGACAGGGAGGGAAACACCATATATTTT
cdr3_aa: CASSQPDREGNTIYF

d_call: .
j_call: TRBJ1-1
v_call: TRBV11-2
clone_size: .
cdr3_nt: TGTGCCAGCCACCTAGGCTTAAAGGTGAACACTGAAGCTTTCTTT
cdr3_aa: CASHLGLKVNTEAFF

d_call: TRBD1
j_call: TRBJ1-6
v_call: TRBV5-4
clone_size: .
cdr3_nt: TGTGCCAGTCGTGCGGGACAGGCTCATTCACCCCTCCACTTT
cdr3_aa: CASRAGQAHSPLHF

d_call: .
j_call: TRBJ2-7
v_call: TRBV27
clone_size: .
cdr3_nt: TGTGCCAGCACACGCGAGAACGAGCAGTACTTC
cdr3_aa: CASTRENEQYF

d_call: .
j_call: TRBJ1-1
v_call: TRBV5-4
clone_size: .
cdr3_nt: TGTGCCAGCAGTTTGCCACAAAGAGAAGCTTTCTTT
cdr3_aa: CASSLPQREAFF

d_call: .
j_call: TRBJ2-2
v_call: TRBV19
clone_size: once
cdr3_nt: TGTGCCAGTAGTCTTCGAGGTTGGCAGCTAGATCCCGGGGAGCTGTTTTTT
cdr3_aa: CASSLRGWQLDPGELFF